Presented here are 22 T cell receptor beta chains from one specimen sequenced in a study of T cells in Graves' hyperthyroidism and ophthalmopathy. Researchers took RNA transcripts and amplified the TCR beta CDR3 regions from them. The HTBI primer set served for first-round RT-PCR of the TCR CDR3. TCRdb re-analysed the multiplex PCR reads in MiXCR, keeping a single row per CDR3 protein. Altogether under 800,000 distinct CDR3 sequences are present, 14% being singletons, with the ten largest covering roughly a tenth. The material sequenced was blood. The origin of the receptors is a young woman with Graves' hyperthyroidism.

This clonotype turned up a few times. This chain joins TRBV29-1 and TRBJ1-2; D unresolved. The V and J ends lost 0 bases and 4 bases respectively, with 12 bases between them. Per the germline V gene, CDR1 is SQVTM and CDR2 is ANQGSEA. The CDR3 consists of 14 residues. The DNA for the CDR3 is TGCAGCGTTGAAGATCCCGGACGGAGCTATGGCTACACCTTC. Protein product: CSVEDPGRSYGYTF.

This clonotype was seen repeatedly, ten times or more. The chain recombines TRBV6-1 with TRBJ2-5; perhaps TRBD2 as D (5 bases). The CDR3 is made up of 15 amino acids. Germline values: CDR1 MNHNS, CDR2 SASEGT. Trimming took off 1 base at V and 5 bases at J, with 14 bases between the two ends. Here the CDR3 reads CASSEERVVGETQYF. In nucleotides, the CDR3 is TGTGCCAGCAGTGAAGAGAGGGTGGTTGGGGAGACCCAGTACTTC.

The CDR3 region has the DNA TGTGCCAGCAGCTCACCGACTAGCGGTATCCCAGATACGCAGTATTTT. Its protein is CASSSPTSGIPDTQYF. The chain recombines TRBV7-9 with TRBJ2-3; 9 nucleotides agree with TRBD2. The V segment lost 4 bases and the J segment 4 bases; nucleotides outside the gene matches: 9. CDR1 and CDR2 from the germline V gene are SEHNR and FQNEAQ (reference sequence). This CDR3 spans 16 amino acids.

The chain links TRBV12-3 or TRBV12-4 to TRBJ2-2; 9 positions match TRBD2. V lost 6 bases, J lost 4 bases, and 3 bases stayed unmatched. CDR3 length equals 14 residues. CDR3 nucleotides: TGTGCCAGCAGCAATAGCGGGAGCACCGGGGAGCTGTTTTTT. It yields the protein CASSNSGSTGELFF.

This clonotype was counted at least ten times. This chain connects TRBV27 to TRBJ2-3, with 7 nucleotides matching TRBD1. The CDR3 runs to 14 residues. The ends lost 9 bases at V and 5 bases at J; junction bases unmatched: 11. Germline CDR1 and CDR2: MNHEY and SMNVEV (reference sequence). The CDR3 DNA sequence: TGTGCCAGTTTCGGACAGGCTCACGGAGATACGCAGTATTTT. Protein: CASFGQAHGDTQYF.

In this sample, this clonotype turned up many times. This chain links TRBV12-3 or TRBV12-4 with TRBJ2-1, with D possibly matching TRBD1 (5 bases). V dropped 5 bases and J dropped 6 bases, with 17 bases sitting between them. The CDR3 loop spans 15 amino acids. The CDR3 loop reads CASSGQVVTVNEQFF. DNA for the CDR3: TGTGCCAGCAGTGGACAAGTAGTCACGGTCAATGAGCAGTTCTTC.

The sample holds many counts of this clonotype. V and J are TRBV12-3 or TRBV12-4 and TRBJ1-1, with D possibly TRBD1 on 6 matching bases. V lost 7 bases and J 5 bases, leaving 17 bases between the germline ends. There are 14 residues in the CDR3. CDR3 nucleotide sequence: TGTGCCAGCACTCTCCTGGGGGCGGGAACTGAAGCTTTCTTT. This gives the protein CASTLLGAGTEAFF.

There are many counts of this clonotype. The chain uses TRBV7-9 and TRBJ1-6; D unresolved. The V end was cut by 1 base, the J end by 7 bases, with 11 bases between. CDR1 SEHNR and CDR2 FQNEAQ come from the germline V gene (reference sequence). This CDR3 is 15 amino acids long. The CDR3: CASSLEAAPNSPLHF. DNA for the CDR3: TGTGCCAGCAGCTTAGAGGCAGCGCCCAATTCACCCCTCCACTTT.

This clonotype was found a few times. CDR3 sequence (DNA): TGTGCCACCAGTGCTTGGACCAACAGGGAAGGAGGGAATGAGCAGTTCTTC. Its protein is CATSAWTNREGGNEQFF. The rearrangement links TRBV24-1 to TRBJ2-1; either TRBD1 or TRBD2 may supply D (6 bases each). Germline V CDR1 and CDR2: KGHDR, SFDVKD. The CDR3 runs to 17 residues. V was shortened by 5 bases and J by 7 bases, with 23 bases between the two germline ends.

This clonotype has ten or more counts. The rearrangement links TRBV7-9 to TRBJ1-1; 7 nucleotides align to TRBD1. CDR1 is SEHNR, CDR2 FQNEAQ, per germline (reference sequence). This CDR3 has 15 residues. J gave up 1 base and V 7 bases, and 9 bases lay outside the gene matches. CDR3 in amino acids: CASTRPGQKNTEAFF. CDR3 DNA sequence: TGTGCCAGCACCCGTCCGGGACAGAAGAACACTGAAGCTTTCTTT.

This clonotype was counted many times. The chain uses TRBV7-2 and TRBJ2-5; D tentatively fits TRBD1 or TRBD2 (5 bases each). Germline CDR1 reads SGHTA; CDR2 reads FQGNSA. Trimming cost V 8 bases and J 7 bases, with 20 bases left between them. The CDR3 covers 14 residues. CDR3 coding DNA: TGTGCCAGCTCACTAGGCTCCGGGGCCCGGACCCAGTACTTC. Protein sequence: CASSLGSGARTQYF.

The chain combines TRBV6-1 with TRBJ2-2; possible D gene TRBD1, 6 bases. From germline, CDR1 is MNHNS and CDR2 SASEGT. V lost 6 bases and J lost 4, with 21 bases in between. This CDR3 spans 17 amino acids. The CDR3 sequence: CASSQHLTGTTTGELFF. DNA for the CDR3: TGTGCCAGCAGCCAACACCTAACAGGGACGACCACCGGGGAGCTGTTTTTT.

For the CDR3, the DNA is TGTGCCAGCAGCTTAGCGGGGACACTCCTAAGCTCCTACGAGCAGTACTTC. It translates to CASSLAGTLLSSYEQYF. The rearrangement links TRBV13 to TRBJ2-7, with D perhaps matching TRBD1 (6 bases). V shed 1 base and J shed 0 bases, with 16 bases lying between them. The length of the CDR3 is 17 residues. Germline lookup yields CDR1 PRHDT and CDR2 FYEKMQ (reference sequence).

This clonotype was seen ten or more times. This chain joins TRBV3-1 and TRBJ2-1; D gene uncertain. V was trimmed by 0 bases and J by 9 bases, leaving 12 bases between them. CDR1 LGHDT and CDR2 YNNKEL come from the germline V gene (reference sequence). The CDR3 consists of 14 residues. CDR3 coding DNA: TGTGCCAGCAGCCAAGAGAACGAGGTGGGTGAGCAGTTCTTC. Translated, it gives CASSQENEVGEQFF.

This chain joins TRBV24-1 and TRBJ2-4; D unresolved. CDR1 is KGHDR and CDR2 is SFDVKD in the germline V gene. With 1 base removed from V and 8 bases from J, the gap between germline ends came to 5 bases. There are 12 residues in the CDR3. CDR3 loop: CATSDLEDIQYF. The CDR3 DNA is TGTGCCACCAGTGATTTAGAGGACATTCAGTACTTC.

V usage is TRBV6-1 and J usage is TRBJ2-2, with 7 bases identical to TRBD2. With 6 bases clipped from V and 7 bases from J, the junction kept 5 bases outside the gene matches. The CDR3 length is 13 residues. Per the germline V gene, CDR1 is MNHNS and CDR2 is SASEGT. The CDR3 nucleotides read TGTGCCAGCAGAAGCGGGATTGGCGGGGAGCTGTTTTTT. It is translated as CASRSGIGGELFF.

This clonotype was counted only a few times. A read error is possible here, since a much larger clone lies one base away. V usage is TRBV2 and J usage is TRBJ2-3; D might be TRBD1 (5 bases). V shed 8 bases and J shed 3 bases, with 12 bases lying between them. Germline CDR1 is SNHLY and CDR2 is FYNNEI. The CDR3 is 13 residues long. The CDR3 region is CASGAPRTDTQYF. In nucleotides, the CDR3 is TGTGCCAGCGGGGCTCCTAGGACAGATACGCAGTATTTT.

This clonotype was observed at least ten times. The genes are TRBV28 and TRBJ2-5; tentatively, D is TRBD2 (6 bases). Trimming removed 6 bases from V and 9 bases from J, with 20 bases in between. CDR3 size: 14 residues. CDR1 is MDHEN and CDR2 is SYDVKM in the germline V gene. CDR3 in DNA: TGTGCCAGCAGCCATCCTTGGGGCGGAGGGGCCCAGTACTTC. Encoded protein: CASSHPWGGGAQYF.

The chain employs TRBV4-3 and TRBJ2-7, with 9 bases identical to TRBD2. The V gene's germline CDR1 is LGHNA and CDR2 YSLEER. The CDR3 length is 14 residues. Trimming removed 1 base from V and 5 bases from J; junction bases left unmatched: 3. The CDR3 DNA follows: TGCGCCAGCAGCCAAGGGTCTAGCGGGAACGAGCAGTACTTC. Translating it yields CASSQGSSGNEQYF.

Many counts were recorded for this clonotype. The rearrangement joins TRBV20-1 to TRBJ2-7; 12 nucleotides match TRBD2. CDR1 DFQATT and CDR2 SNEGSKA come from the germline V gene (reference sequence). This CDR3 is 16 amino acids long. Unmatched junction bases numbered 12, after V lost 5 bases and J lost 4 bases. The CDR3 nucleotides read TGCAGTGCTGCCGGACTAGCGGGAATTAAACAATACGAGCAGTACTTC. Amino acid sequence: CSAAGLAGIKQYEQYF.

This clonotype was recorded many times. The chain employs TRBV7-8 and TRBJ2-2, with TRBD2 as a possible D gene (5 bases). Germline V gene lookup returns CDR1 SGHVS and CDR2 FQNEAQ. Trimming removed 2 bases at V and 2 bases at J, with 9 bases between. This CDR3 is built from 15 residues. The CDR3 sequence: CASSLFRGNTGELFF. DNA of the CDR3: TGTGCCAGCAGCTTATTTCGGGGAAACACCGGGGAGCTGTTTTTT.

With respect to this clonotype: A much larger clonotype is one base distant, so this may be a read error. This CDR3 is missing its conserved last phenylalanine or tryptophan, likely due to a read error. The chain links TRBV7-9 to TRBJ2-3; 7 bases fit TRBD2. Per the germline V gene, CDR1 is SEHNR and CDR2 is FQNEAQ (reference sequence). This CDR3 is 15 amino acids long. Trimming cost V 3 bases and J 1 base; bases outside gene matches: 4. CDR3 sequence reads: CASSFPSGGTDTQYI. The CDR3, as DNA: TGTGCCAGCAGCTTTCCTAGCGGAGGCACAGATACGCAGTATATT.